This T cell receptor beta chain was recorded in a study of blood T cell repertoires in COVID-19. Study-level background: There were acute and convalescent COVID-19 samples, and they came from the United States, Italy and Spain. The analysed material was cDNA or gDNA that came from T cells, B-cell-depleted T cells, or PBMCs.

In germline, CDR1 is MDHEN, CDR2 SYDVKM. V was pared by 4 bases and J by 3 bases, with 2 bases of the junction left unmatched. CDR3 size: 14 residues. Authors' processing steps: Amplification of reference gene primers was used by the study to estimate nucleated cell counts. Libraries were prepared by immunoSEQ multiplex PCR; TCRdb keeps only in-frame clonotypes and omits some of them. The V and J calls and clone size come from that table; D and trimming were worked out from the DNA. The sample comprises 350,000 to 550,000 clones, 75% to 90% of which are singletons, and roughly 4% rests with the top ten.

The TCR comes from a woman aged 25 to 39 with acute or convalescent COVID-19. The genes are TRBV28 and TRBJ1-4, with 7 bases matching TRBD1. The sequenced material came from peripheral blood. CDR3 residues: CASSWGQSNEKLFF. CDR3 nucleotides: TGTGCCAGCAGTTGGGGACAGTCTAATGAAAAACTGTTTTTT.